These 26 T cell receptor beta chains came from one sample sequenced in a study of blood T cell repertoires in COVID-19. TCRdb's copy holds only in-frame clones and misses some; the assay was immunoSEQ multiplex PCR. The sample yields some 57,000 clones, 80% to 95% seen once. Sequenced material: peripheral blood. The receptors stem from a human donor in a cohort sampled during active COVID-19.

The chain joins TRBV5-1 to TRBJ1-1, with 9 positions matching TRBD1. The J segment lost 6 bases and the V segment lost 2 bases, leaving 8 bases of the junction unmatched. The CDR3 is 15 amino acids. The germline V gene has CDR1 SGHRS and CDR2 YFSETQ. CDR3 DNA: TGCGCCAGCAGCTTTTCGACAGGGGGGTTCGCTGAAGCTTTCTTT. It encodes CASSFSTGGFAEAFF.

This chain links TRBV19 with TRBJ1-6; 7 bases are a match to TRBD1. The V gene end was trimmed by 1 base and the J gene end by 10 bases; junction bases not matched to a gene: 7. The CDR3 loop spans 15 amino acids. Germline lookup yields CDR1 LNHDA and CDR2 SQIVND (reference sequence). Written as DNA, the CDR3 is TGTGCCAGTAGTATAGTAAGGGGGCGCGGGTCACCCCTCCACTTT. It yields the protein CASSIVRGRGSPLHF.

The chain combines TRBV7-8 with TRBJ1-5, with D possibly matching TRBD1 (6 bases). V lost 2 bases and J lost 2, with 22 bases in between. The germline V gene encodes CDR1 SGHVS and CDR2 FQNEAQ. The CDR3 has 19 amino acids. The CDR3 reads CASSLTTGPGRKGNQPQHF. The CDR3 region has the DNA TGTGCCAGCAGCTTAACCACAGGGCCGGGCCGGAAGGGCAATCAGCCCCAGCATTTT.

In its sample, this clone was seen a few times. The genes are TRBV5-1 and TRBJ1-5, with 7 bases aligning to TRBD1. V shed 0 bases and J 6 bases; nucleotides not matched to a gene: 6. Germline values: CDR1 SGHRS, CDR2 YFSETQ. The CDR3 is 15 amino acids. The CDR3 bases are TGCGCCAGCAGCTTGGACAGGGGAGAAGGTCAGCCCCAGCATTTT. This sequence encodes CASSLDRGEGQPQHF.

This clone occurred once. The V gene is TRBV5-1, the J gene TRBJ1-2, with a weak D call TRBD1 (5 bases). Trimming removed 5 bases from V and 0 bases from J, with 8 bases in between. The CDR3 loop spans 13 amino acids. Germline loops: CDR1 SGHRS, CDR2 YFSETQ. The CDR3 nucleotides read TGCGCCAGCAGGGACACCGCTAACTATGGCTACACCTTC. Translating it yields CASRDTANYGYTF.

V is TRBV12-3 or TRBV12-4 and J is TRBJ2-1; a weak D match, TRBD1 (5 bases). This CDR3 spans 11 amino acids. The V end lost 3 bases, the J end lost 9 bases, and 6 bases lay between the germline ends. CDR3 in DNA: TGTGCCAGCAGTTTGGGGCGTGAGCAGTTCTTC. Its protein is CASSLGREQFF.

The rearrangement links TRBV7-6 to TRBJ2-3, with 14 bases that match TRBD2. The CDR3 extends over 14 amino acids. Germline V CDR1 and CDR2: SGHVS, FNYEAQ. V shed 5 bases, J shed 5 bases, and the junction held 0 bases outside the gene matches. Written as DNA, the CDR3 is TGTGCCAGCAGCGGACTAGCGGGAGGAGATACGCAGTATTTT. This gives the protein CASSGLAGGDTQYF.

This clone was counted a few times. V and J are TRBV7-2 and TRBJ2-5, with 7 bases aligning to TRBD2. Germline CDR1 reads SGHTA; CDR2 reads FQGNSA. The junction had 7 bases not matched to a gene; V was cut back by 4 bases and J by 2 bases. The CDR3 extends over 15 amino acids. CDR3 coding DNA: TGTGCCAGCAGCTCACAAGCGGGACCACAAGAGACCCAGTACTTC. It translates to CASSSQAGPQETQYF.

The rearrangement links TRBV5-6 to TRBJ1-1, with 7 bases aligning to TRBD1. J lost 10 bases, V lost 2 bases, and 5 bases had no gene match. The CDR3 is made up of 12 amino acids. Germline V gives CDR1 SGHDT, CDR2 YYEEEE. The CDR3 region has the DNA TGTGCCAGCAGCTTCCAGACAGGGTTAGCTTTCTTT. Protein product: CASSFQTGLAFF. Looking up the rest from reference TRBV5-6 and TRBJ1-1 gives the full variable domain: DAGVTQSPTHLIKTRGQQVTLRCSPKSGHDTVSWYQQALGQGPQFIFQYYEEEERQRGNFPDRFSGHQFPNYSSELNVNALLLGDSALYLCASSFQTGLAFFGQGTRLTVV.

V gene TRBV6-1 combines with J gene TRBJ1-5; D unresolved. The CDR3 is 13 residues long. From germline, CDR1 is MNHNS and CDR2 SASEGT. The ends were cut back, 2 bases at V and 5 bases at J, with 7 bases in the middle. CDR3 in amino acids: CASSESGDQPQHF. The CDR3 nucleotides read TGTGCCAGCAGTGAATCCGGGGATCAGCCCCAGCATTTT.

The CDR3 here is CASSYFLQVRQPQHF. The CDR3 coding sequence is TGTGCCAGCAGTTACTTTCTCCAGGTTCGTCAGCCCCAGCATTTT. This chain uses TRBV6-6 with TRBJ1-5; D remains unclear. The CDR3 is 15 residues long. Per germline, CDR1 MNHNY and CDR2 SVGAGI (reference sequence). Deletions cut 1 base from V and 6 bases from J, with 13 bases between.

The chain recombines TRBV15 with TRBJ2-7; TRBD2 is a possible D gene (6 bases). Germline V gene sequence: CDR1 LNHNV, CDR2 YYDKDF (reference sequence). Trimming shortened V by 8 bases and J by 5 bases, and 19 bases separated the two germline ends. The length of the CDR3 is 14 residues. CDR3 region: CATGRGTTANEQYF. In DNA form, the CDR3 reads TGTGCCACCGGCCGGGGGACGACGGCCAACGAGCAGTACTTC.

The chain employs TRBV3-1 (or the pseudogene TRBV3-2) and TRBJ2-1; 8 nucleotides align to TRBD1. Germline CDR1 LGHDT, CDR2 YNNKEL (reference sequence). The CDR3 has 15 residues. Trimming took 4 bases from V and 6 from J; bases not matched to a gene: 8. The CDR3 nucleotides read TGTGCCAGCAGCCCTACGGCAGGGGGCTTCAATGAGCAGTTCTTC. This sequence encodes CASSPTAGGFNEQFF.

V and J are TRBV4-2 and TRBJ2-1; 9 positions match TRBD2. Germline values: CDR1 LGHNA, CDR2 YNFKEQ. The CDR3 covers 15 residues. The V gene end was trimmed by 1 base and the J gene end by 5 bases; junction bases not matched to a gene: 3. The CDR3 reads CASSQGTSANNEQFF. DNA of the CDR3: TGTGCCAGCAGCCAAGGGACTAGCGCAAACAATGAGCAGTTCTTC.

The V gene is TRBV2, the J gene TRBJ2-5; 7 bases are shared with TRBD1. The CDR3 sequence is 13 residues long. Losses at the gene ends were 3 bases for V and 5 bases for J; bases not matched to a gene: 3. The germline V gene encodes CDR1 SNHLY and CDR2 FYNNEI. CDR3 in DNA: TGTGCCAGCAGTGAGGTACAGGGGGAGACCCAGTACTTC. Translation gives CASSEVQGETQYF. Full variable domain (rest looked up from reference TRBV2 and TRBJ2-5): EPEVTQTPSHQVTQMGQEVILRCVPISNHLYFYWYRQILGQKVEFLVSFYNNEISEKSEIFDDQFSVERPDGSNFTLKIRSTKLEDSAMYFCASSEVQGETQYFGPGTRLLVL.

The chain combines TRBV18 with TRBJ2-1; a weak D match, TRBD2 (6 bases). The germline gives CDR1 KGHSH, CDR2 LQKENI. Trimming removed 5 bases from V and 5 bases from J, with 10 bases in between. This CDR3 spans 13 amino acids. The CDR3 DNA is TGTGCCAGCTCAATGGGGGGAAACAATGAGCAGTTCTTC. Encoded protein: CASSMGGNNEQFF.

This clone turned up a few times. J is TRBJ2-7 and V is TRBV6-5; tentatively, D is TRBD2 (6 bases). The CDR3 extends over 14 amino acids. Germline loops: CDR1 MNHEY, CDR2 SVGAGI. Trimming removed 6 bases from V and 2 bases from J, with 14 bases in between. In DNA form, the CDR3 reads TGTGCCAGCAGCGACCGGGGACTGACCTACGAGCAGTACTTC. It encodes CASSDRGLTYEQYF.

The rearrangement links TRBV5-6 to TRBJ2-3; a possible D gene is TRBD2 (6 bases). V lost 0 bases and J lost 5, with 10 bases in between. Germline values: CDR1 SGHDT, CDR2 YYEEEE. This CDR3 contains 14 residues. CDR3 residues: CASSLGPGGDTQYF. The CDR3 DNA sequence: TGTGCCAGCAGCTTGGGACCCGGGGGAGATACGCAGTATTTT. Together with reference TRBV5-6 and TRBJ2-3, the CDR3 gives the full variable domain: DAGVTQSPTHLIKTRGQQVTLRCSPKSGHDTVSWYQQALGQGPQFIFQYYEEEERQRGNFPDRFSGHQFPNYSSELNVNALLLGDSALYLCASSLGPGGDTQYFGPGTRLTVL.

The chain employs TRBV30 and TRBJ1-2; 11 bases are a match to TRBD1. Trimming cost V 5 bases and J 8 bases; bases outside gene matches: 10. Germline CDR1 GTSNPN, CDR2 SVGIG (reference sequence). This CDR3 has 14 residues. In DNA form, the CDR3 reads TGTGCCTGGTGGGGACAGGGGGACGCCAGCGGCTACACCTTC. This codes for CAWWGQGDASGYTF.

The V gene is TRBV5-1, the J gene TRBJ1-1; a possible D gene is TRBD1 (5 bases). The CDR3 length is 14 residues. The V gene's germline CDR1 is SGHRS and CDR2 YFSETQ. V lost 5 bases and J lost 0, with 11 bases in between. The CDR3 sequence: CASRAQGMNTEAFF. DNA for the CDR3: TGCGCCAGCAGAGCCCAGGGAATGAACACTGAAGCTTTCTTT.

The chain couples TRBV5-1 to TRBJ1-2, with 9 nucleotides matching TRBD1. This CDR3 has 16 residues. V lost 4 bases and J lost 3; bases outside the gene matches: 10. CDR1 and CDR2 (germline): SGHRS, YFSETQ. This CDR3 is CASSKGQGNFDYGYTF. The CDR3 DNA reads as TGCGCCAGCAGCAAAGGACAGGGGAACTTTGACTATGGCTACACCTTC.

The chain joins TRBV4-3 to TRBJ1-5, with D uncertain. The CDR3 is 14 amino acids. V was cut by 1 base and J by 5 bases, with 9 bases left in between. Germline V gene data show CDR1 as LGHNA and CDR2 as YSLEER. CDR3 coding DNA: TGCGCCAGCAGCCAAGCCTACAGAGATCAGCCCCAGCATTTT. It specifies CASSQAYRDQPQHF.

The chain is built from TRBV7-9 and TRBJ2-1; 9 bases map to TRBD1. The CDR3 covers 13 residues. J was trimmed by 9 bases and V by 6 bases; bases with no gene match: 6. CDR1 is SEHNR and CDR2 is FQNEAQ in the germline V gene (reference sequence). CDR3 amino acids: CASSWTGESEQFF. As DNA, the CDR3 is TGTGCCAGCAGTTGGACAGGGGAGAGTGAGCAGTTCTTC.

This clone was observed once. This sequence joins TRBV20-1 and TRBJ1-5, with TRBD1 as a possible D gene (5 bases). The germline CDR1 and CDR2 sequences are DFQATT and SNEGSKA (reference sequence). The CDR3 length is 19 residues. The V end was cut by 3 bases, the J end by 3 bases, with 27 bases between. This CDR3 is CSASGWGDIFLGDNQPQHF. The DNA of the CDR3 is TGCAGTGCTAGTGGTTGGGGGGATATCTTCCTGGGCGACAATCAGCCCCAGCATTTT.

The chain is built from TRBV7-9 and TRBJ2-6, with TRBD2 matching 12 bases. V gave up 5 bases and J gave up 0 bases; unmatched junction bases: 2. Germline CDR1 is SEHNR and CDR2 is FQNEAQ (reference sequence). The CDR3 is 17 amino acids. CDR3 nucleotide sequence: TGTGCCAGCAGCACTAGCGGGGGGACCTCTGGGGCCAACGTCCTGACTTTC. This gives the protein CASSTSGGTSGANVLTF.

V and J are TRBV2 and TRBJ2-5; TRBD2 matches 9 bases. Germline V gives CDR1 SNHLY, CDR2 FYNNEI. The length of the CDR3 is 14 residues. J gave up 5 bases and V 5 bases, and 6 bases lay outside the gene matches. The CDR3 sequence: CASSRQAGGETQYF. CDR3 bases: TGTGCCAGCAGTCGCCAAGCGGGGGGCGAGACCCAGTACTTC.